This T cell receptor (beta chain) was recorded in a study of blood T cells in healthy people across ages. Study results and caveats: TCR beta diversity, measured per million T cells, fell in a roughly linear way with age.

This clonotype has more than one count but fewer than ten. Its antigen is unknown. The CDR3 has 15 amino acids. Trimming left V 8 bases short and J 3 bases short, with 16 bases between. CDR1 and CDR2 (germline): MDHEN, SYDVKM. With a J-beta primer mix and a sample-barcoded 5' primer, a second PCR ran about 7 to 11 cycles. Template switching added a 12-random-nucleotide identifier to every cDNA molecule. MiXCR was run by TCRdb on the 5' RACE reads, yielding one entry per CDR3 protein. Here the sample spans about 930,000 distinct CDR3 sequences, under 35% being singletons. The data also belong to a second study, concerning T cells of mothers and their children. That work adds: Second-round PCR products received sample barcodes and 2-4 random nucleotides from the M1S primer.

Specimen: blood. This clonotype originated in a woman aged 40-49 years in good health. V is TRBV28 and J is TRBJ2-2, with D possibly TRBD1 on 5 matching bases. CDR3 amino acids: CASLGPGTYTGELFF. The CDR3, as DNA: TGTGCCAGCCTGGGGCCAGGCACATACACCGGGGAGCTGTTTTTT.